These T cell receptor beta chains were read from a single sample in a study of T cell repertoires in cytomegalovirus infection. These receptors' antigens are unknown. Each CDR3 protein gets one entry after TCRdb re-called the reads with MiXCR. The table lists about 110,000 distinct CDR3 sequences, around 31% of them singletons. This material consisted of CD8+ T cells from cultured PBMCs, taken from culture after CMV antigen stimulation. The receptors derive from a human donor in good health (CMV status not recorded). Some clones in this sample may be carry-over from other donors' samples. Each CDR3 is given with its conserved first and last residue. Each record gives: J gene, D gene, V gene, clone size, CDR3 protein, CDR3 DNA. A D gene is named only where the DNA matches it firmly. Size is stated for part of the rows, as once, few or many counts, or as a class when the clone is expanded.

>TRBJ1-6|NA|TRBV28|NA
CASEDGGLTYNSPLHF
TGTGCCAGCGAAGACGGCGGGTTAACCTATAATTCACCCCTCCACTTT
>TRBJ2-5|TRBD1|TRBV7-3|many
CASSSGPTGKETQYF
TGTGCCAGCAGCTCCGGGCCGACAGGGAAGGAGACCCAGTACTTC
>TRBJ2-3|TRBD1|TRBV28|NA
CASSLYRGASTDTQYF
TGTGCCAGCAGTTTATACAGGGGCGCTAGCACAGATACGCAGTATTTT
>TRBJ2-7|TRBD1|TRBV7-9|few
CASSLAGSGQGGEQYF
TGTGCCAGCAGCCTGGCTGGTTCAGGACAGGGTGGCGAGCAGTACTTC
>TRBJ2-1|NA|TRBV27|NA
CASSLLPTFTEQFF
TGTGCCAGCAGTCTCCTACCGACGTTCACTGAGCAGTTCTTC
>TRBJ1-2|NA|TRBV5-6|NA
CASVGDDYGYTF
TGTGCCAGCGTGGGTGATGACTATGGCTACACCTTC
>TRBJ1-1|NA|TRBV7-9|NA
CASSSDSGRTEAFF
TGTGCCAGCAGCTCCGACTCAGGGCGGACTGAAGCTTTCTTT
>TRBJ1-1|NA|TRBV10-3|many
CAISMDTEAFF
TGTGCCATCAGTATGGACACTGAAGCTTTCTTT
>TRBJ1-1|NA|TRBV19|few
CASGNEGERENTEAFF
TGTGCCAGTGGGAACGAGGGGGAGCGAGAGAACACTGAAGCTTTCTTT
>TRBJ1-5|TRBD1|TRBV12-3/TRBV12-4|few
CASSPGDSLNQPQHF
TGTGCCAGCAGCCCCGGGGACAGCCTCAATCAGCCCCAGCATTTT
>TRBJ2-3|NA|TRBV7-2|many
CASSWSGDTQYF
TGTGCCAGCAGCTGGTCCGGGGATACGCAGTATTTT
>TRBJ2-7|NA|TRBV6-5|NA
CASSYSRSYYYEQYF
TGTGCCAGCAGTTACTCGCGTTCGTACTACTACGAGCAGTACTTC
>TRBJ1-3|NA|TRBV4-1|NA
CASSLLQKGTPGNTIYF
TGCGCCAGCAGCCTTCTACAGAAGGGGACGCCTGGAAACACCATATATTTT
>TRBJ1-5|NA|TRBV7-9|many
CASSLAPNQPQHF
TGTGCCAGCAGCTTAGCCCCCAATCAGCCCCAGCATTTT
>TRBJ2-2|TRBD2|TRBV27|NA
CASSWSGGGAAGELFF
TGTGCCAGCAGTTGGTCTGGCGGGGGGGCCGCCGGGGAGCTGTTTTTT
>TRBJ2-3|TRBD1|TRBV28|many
CASRDRADTQYF
TGTGCCAGCAGAGACAGGGCAGATACGCAGTATTTT
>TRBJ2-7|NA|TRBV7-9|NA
CASSRQETSLEGGEQYF
TGTGCCAGCAGTAGACAGGAGACTAGCCTGGAGGGAGGAGAGCAGTACTTC
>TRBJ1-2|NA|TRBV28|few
CASIPDIGGSIYGYTF
TGTGCCAGCATCCCGGACATAGGGGGATCAATCTATGGCTACACCTTC
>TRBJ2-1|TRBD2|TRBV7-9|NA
CASSLWAGADHEQFF
TGTGCCAGCAGCTTATGGGCGGGAGCAGACCATGAGCAGTTCTTC
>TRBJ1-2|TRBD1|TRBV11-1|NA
CASSGYGTGAINYGYTF
TGTGCCAGCAGCGGGTACGGGACAGGGGCCATTAACTATGGCTACACCTTC
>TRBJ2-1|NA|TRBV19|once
CASSGSNNEQFF
TGTGCCAGTAGTGGCTCCAACAATGAGCAGTTCTTC
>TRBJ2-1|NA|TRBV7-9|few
CASNDQGGEQFF
TGTGCCAGCAACGATCAAGGGGGGGAGCAGTTCTTC
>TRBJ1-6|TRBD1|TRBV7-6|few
CASSLERQGASYNSPLHF
TGTGCCAGCAGCTTAGAGAGACAGGGGGCATCCTATAATTCACCCCTCCACTTT
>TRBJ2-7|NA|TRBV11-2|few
CASSLYSGSYEQYF
TGTGCCAGCAGCTTATATTCGGGCTCCTACGAGCAGTACTTC
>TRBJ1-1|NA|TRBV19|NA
CASSMAGVGGEAFF
TGTGCCAGTAGTATGGCAGGGGTTGGTGGTGAAGCTTTCTTT
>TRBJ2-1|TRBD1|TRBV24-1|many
CATQTGGTDEQFF
TGTGCCACCCAGACAGGGGGAACGGATGAGCAGTTCTTC
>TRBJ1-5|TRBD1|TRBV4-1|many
CASSPDRGFGSNQPQHF
TGCGCCAGCAGCCCGGACAGGGGGTTCGGTAGCAATCAGCCCCAGCATTTT
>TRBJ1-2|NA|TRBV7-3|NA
CASSPLGGADYGYTF
TGTGCCAGCAGCCCCCTTGGCGGCGCTGACTATGGCTACACCTTC
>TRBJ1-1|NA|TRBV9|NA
CASSPMSTVEAFF
TGTGCCAGCAGCCCGATGTCGACTGTCGAAGCTTTCTTT
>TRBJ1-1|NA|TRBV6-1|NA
CASRPNRVTEAFF
TGTGCCAGCAGGCCGAACCGGGTTACTGAAGCTTTCTTT
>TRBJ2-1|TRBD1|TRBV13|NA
CASSLGDRDEQFF
TGTGCCAGCAGCTTAGGGGACAGGGATGAGCAGTTCTTC
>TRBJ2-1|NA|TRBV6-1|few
CASRQMKRDNYNEQFF
TGTGCCAGCAGACAGATGAAGCGGGACAACTACAATGAGCAGTTCTTC
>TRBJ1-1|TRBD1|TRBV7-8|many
CASSLGTGGEAFF
TGTGCCAGCAGCCTGGGGACAGGGGGGGAAGCTTTCTTT
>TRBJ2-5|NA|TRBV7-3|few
CASSLNSGWGETQYF
TGTGCCAGCAGCTTAAACTCCGGTTGGGGAGAGACCCAGTACTTC
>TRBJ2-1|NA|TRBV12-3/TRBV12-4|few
CASSSGYGSYNEQFF
TGTGCCAGCAGCTCCGGATACGGGTCCTACAATGAGCAGTTCTTC
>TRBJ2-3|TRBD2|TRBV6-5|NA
CASSYVAGGFPDTQYF
TGTGCCAGCAGTTACGTAGCGGGGGGCTTCCCAGATACGCAGTATTTT
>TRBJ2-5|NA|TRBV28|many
CAGGTGLGETQYF
TGTGCCGGAGGTACGGGGTTAGGCGAGACCCAGTACTTC
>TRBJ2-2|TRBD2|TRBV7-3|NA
CASSLGLADGELFF
TGTGCCAGCAGCTTGGGACTAGCGGACGGGGAGCTGTTTTTT
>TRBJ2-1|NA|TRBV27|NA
CASRPTSYNEQFF
TGTGCCAGCAGACCGACTTCCTACAATGAGCAGTTCTTC
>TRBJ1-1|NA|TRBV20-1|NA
CSARAIGMGTEAFF
TGCAGTGCTAGAGCTATAGGGATGGGAACTGAAGCTTTCTTT
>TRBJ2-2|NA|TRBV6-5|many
CASSSNTGELFF
TGTGCCAGCAGCTCGAACACCGGGGAGCTGTTTTTT
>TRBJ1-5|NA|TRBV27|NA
CASSLYGARTVNQPQHF
TGTGCCAGCAGTTTATATGGGGCACGTACGGTCAATCAGCCCCAGCATTTT
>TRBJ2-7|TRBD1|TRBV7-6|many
CASSWDRMGEQYF
TGTGCCAGCAGTTGGGACAGGATGGGCGAGCAGTACTTC
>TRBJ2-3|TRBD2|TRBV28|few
CASSLLGLAGPTSTDTQYF
TGTGCCAGCAGTTTATTGGGACTAGCGGGGCCTACTAGCACAGATACGCAGTATTTT
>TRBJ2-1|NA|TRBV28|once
CASTVGVRSADEQFF
TGTGCCAGCACCGTGGGCGTGCGGAGTGCCGATGAGCAGTTCTTC
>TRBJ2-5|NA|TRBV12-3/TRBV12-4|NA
CASSLGNQETQYF
TGTGCCAGCAGCCTTGGCAACCAAGAGACCCAGTACTTC
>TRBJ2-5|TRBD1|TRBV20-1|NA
CSADGDRGISGETQYF
TGCAGTGCTGACGGGGACAGGGGGATTTCTGGGGAGACCCAGTACTTC
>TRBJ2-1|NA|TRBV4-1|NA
CASSLQGYEQFF
TGCGCCAGCAGCCTCCAAGGATATGAGCAGTTCTTC